The subject of this entry is one TCR beta chain. The record originates from a study of shared clonotypes between healthy human individuals. Sequenced by immunoSEQ multiplex PCR; TCRdb stores in-frame clones only, minus some. The sample gives about 2.4 million clones, under 95% of which show up once; about 0.38% is in the top ten. The sequence was obtained from a man aged 18-30 years in good health. Some clones in this sample may be carry-over from other donors' samples. The sequencing sample was made of naive CD4+ T cells from PBMCs. Subset reported: CD45RA+ positively selected.

Here the CDR3 DNA reads TGTGCCAGCAGTTACGACAGGGGGCCCTCCTACGAGCAGTACTTC. Amino acid sequence: CASSYDRGPSYEQYF. The chain has TRBV6-5 and TRBJ2-7; 10 bases are a match to TRBD1. The germline V gene encodes CDR1 MNHEY and CDR2 SVGAGI. J gave up 0 bases and V 2 bases, and 1 base lay outside the gene matches. The CDR3 runs to 15 residues.